Here is one T cell receptor beta chain with its context. As yet, its antigen is unknown. These data belong to a study of cytomegalovirus exposure and HLA in healthy donors. General observations from the study: In an earlier analysis, about 90% or about 30%: the productive usage of most TCR beta V segments. With later analysis, a missense DCLRE1C variant became linked to TCR beta V- and J-gene trimming. It was likely that a cluster of highly shared sequence variants was a sequencing artifact.

Germline CDR1 is MNHEY and CDR2 is SMNVEV (reference sequence). The CDR3 runs to 13 residues. The ends were cut back, 6 bases at V and 1 base at J, with 9 bases in the middle. Donors counted as nominally healthy when sampled, yet unrecorded immune exposures were likely. Vbeta (60) and Jbeta (13) primers were used in the PCR. Clones were read by immunoSEQ multiplex PCR, and TCRdb kept only the in-frame ones, dropping some. The sample contains about 150,000 clones, less than 80% of which appear only once. The chain uses TRBV27 and TRBJ1-1; TRBD1 is a possible D gene (5 bases). The receptor was derived from a man under 40 in good health and CMV-seronegative. Material: PBMCs. CDR3 region: CASRGDRNTEAFF. In nucleotides, the CDR3 is TGTGCCAGCAGGGGCGACAGGAACACTGAAGCTTTCTTT.